The 6 T cell receptor beta chains below all came from one sample that was sequenced in a study of cytomegalovirus exposure and HLA in healthy donors. Data came from immunoSEQ multiplex PCR; TCRdb stores just in-frame clones and leaves some out. The sample lists 110,000 to 150,000 clones; roughly four fifths were seen once. Sequenced sample: PBMCs. These receptors were obtained from a woman between 25 and 40 years old in good health and CMV-seronegative.

The rearrangement uses TRBV6-5 and TRBJ1-6; unclear D gene. In germline, CDR1 is MNHEY, CDR2 SVGAGI. The CDR3 extends over 13 amino acids. Trimming removed 5 bases at V and 5 bases at J, with 7 bases between. The CDR3 coding sequence is TGTGCCAGCAGTCGGTCCAATAATTCACCCCTCCACTTT. This codes for CASSRSNNSPLHF.

The chain joins TRBV5-1 to TRBJ2-2; possibly TRBD1 for D (6 bases). Germline loops: CDR1 SGHRS, CDR2 YFSETQ. The CDR3 sequence is 16 residues long. Trimming stripped 3 bases from V and 5 bases from J, with 17 bases between. CDR3 DNA sequence: TGCGCCAGCAGCTCGGACAGCCCCTCGGGTACCGGGGAGCTGTTTTTT. Protein product: CASSSDSPSGTGELFF.

This chain uses TRBV5-6 with TRBJ1-2; D unresolved. The V and J ends lost 1 base and 0 bases respectively, with 4 bases between them. This CDR3 spans 13 amino acids. Germline V gives CDR1 SGHDT, CDR2 YYEEEE. Here the CDR3 DNA reads TGTGCCAGCAGCTTGCGAGCTAACTATGGCTACACCTTC. It encodes CASSLRANYGYTF.

The rearrangement joins TRBV5-4 to TRBJ2-1; D is ambiguous. Per the germline V gene, CDR1 is SGHNT and CDR2 is YYREEE (reference sequence). The germline V and J ends were trimmed by 0 bases and 10 bases, with 14 bases remaining between them. CDR3 size: 14 residues. This CDR3 is CASSLAIRSREQFF. The CDR3 DNA follows: TGTGCCAGCAGCTTGGCCATTCGGAGTCGGGAGCAGTTCTTC.

The V call is TRBV15, the J call TRBJ2-4, with D possibly being TRBD1 (6 bases). CDR3 size: 17 residues. The germline V and J ends were trimmed by 0 bases and 0 bases, with 12 bases remaining between them. Germline assignment: CDR1 LNHNV and CDR2 YYDKDF (reference sequence). This chain's CDR3 is CATSRDRGQLAKNIQYF. The CDR3 nucleotides read TGTGCCACCAGCAGAGATCGGGGACAACTAGCCAAAAACATTCAGTACTTC.

V usage is TRBV27 and J usage is TRBJ2-3; 9 positions agree with TRBD1. Germline lookup yields CDR1 MNHEY and CDR2 SMNVEV (reference sequence). V lost 0 bases to trimming and J lost 7 bases; unmatched junction nucleotides: 2. The CDR3 runs to 14 residues. CDR3 DNA: TGTGCCAGCAGTTTATCGGGACAGGGCTATACGCAGTATTTT. This translates into CASSLSGQGYTQYF.